This passage covers 26 T cell receptor beta chains from one sample sequenced in a study of Graves' ophthalmopathy and Graves' hyperthyroidism. CDR3 regions of TCR beta were amplified from RNA transcripts. HTBI primers were used in a first-round RT-PCR, which preceded a second-round multiplex PCR. TCRdb recomputed calls from the multiplex PCR reads with MiXCR, one row per CDR3 protein. The sample records roughly 410,000 distinct CDR3 sequences, roughly 15% being singletons. Sequencing was performed on peripheral blood. Receptors originate from a woman younger than 35 with stable Graves' hyperthyroidism.

Ten or more counts support this clonotype. The genes are TRBV18 and TRBJ1-2; no reliable D call. Germline CDR1 reads KGHSH; CDR2 reads LQKENI. This CDR3 comprises 14 residues. V was cut by 3 bases and J by 3 bases, with 11 bases left in between. CDR3 loop: CASSPDGLDYGYTF. In nucleotides, the CDR3 is TGTGCCAGCTCACCGGACGGCCTAGACTATGGCTACACCTTC. Full variable domain (missing parts from reference TRBV18 and TRBJ1-2): NAGVMQNPRHLVRRRGQEARLRCSPMKGHSHVYWYRQLPEEGLKFMVYLQKENIIDESGMPKERFSAEFPKEGPSILRIQQVVRGDSAAYFCASSPDGLDYGYTFGSGTRLTVV.

This clonotype has at least ten counts. CDR3 residues: CASSSADTGYGYTF. In DNA form, the CDR3 reads TGTGCCAGCAGTTCCGCCGACACGGGCTATGGCTACACCTTC. The chain employs TRBV28 and TRBJ1-2; no reliable D call. V dropped 4 bases and J dropped 4 bases, with 13 bases sitting between them. The CDR3 sequence is 14 residues long. Germline CDR1 is MDHEN and CDR2 is SYDVKM.

J is TRBJ1-2 and V is TRBV6-5; no clear D gene. Germline V lookup: CDR1 MNHEY, CDR2 SVGAGI. The CDR3 sequence is 14 residues long. V lost 4 bases and J 2 bases, leaving 11 bases between the germline ends. CDR3: CASSLAARNYGYTF. CDR3 nucleotide sequence: TGTGCCAGCAGTTTAGCAGCCCGAAACTATGGCTACACCTTC.

Many counts were recorded for this clonotype. V usage is TRBV7-3 and J usage is TRBJ1-1, with D possibly TRBD1 on 6 matching bases. The V end was cut by 5 bases, the J end by 6 bases, with 19 bases between. Germline CDR1 is SGHTA and CDR2 is FQGTGA. The CDR3 is 15 amino acids. CDR3 sequence: CASSHNGPGGPEAFF. Here the CDR3 DNA reads TGTGCCAGCAGCCATAACGGCCCCGGGGGCCCTGAAGCTTTCTTT.

The CDR3 sequence: CASSQDRAGGSREQYF. The CDR3 DNA follows: TGCGCCAGCAGCCAAGATCGAGCGGGGGGTTCCCGGGAGCAGTACTTC. V usage is TRBV4-1 and J usage is TRBJ2-7; 9 bases agree with TRBD2. Germline V gene lookup returns CDR1 MGHRA and CDR2 YSYEKL. V was clipped by 0 bases and J by 7 bases; unmatched bases: 10. The CDR3 has 16 amino acids.

This clonotype was detected many times. The chain joins TRBV7-9 to TRBJ1-1; possibly TRBD1 for D (5 bases). Germline CDR1 is SEHNR and CDR2 is FQNEAQ (reference sequence). This CDR3 is 13 amino acids long. Trimming cost V 0 bases and J 7 bases, with 9 bases left between them. The CDR3 DNA is TGTGCCAGCAGCTTAGCGGGACCGAATGAAGCTTTCTTT. Encoded protein: CASSLAGPNEAFF.

V gene TRBV11-2 combines with J gene TRBJ1-2; 7 bases are a match to TRBD1. Trimming cost V 5 bases and J 8 bases; bases outside gene matches: 26. This CDR3 comprises 19 residues. CDR1 SGHAT and CDR2 FQNNGV come from the germline V gene. The DNA of the CDR3 is TGTGCCAGCAGCCCCCGGGACAGAACATTCGTCCTAATGGGCCGCGGCTACACCTTC. Translated: CASSPRDRTFVLMGRGYTF.

The chain employs TRBV10-3 and TRBJ1-5; D is possibly TRBD1 (5 bases). The CDR3 has 15 residues. Germline CDR1 ENHRY, CDR2 SYGVKD. The germline V and J ends were trimmed by 8 bases and 8 bases, with 22 bases remaining between them. The CDR3 spells CAISSWDGCSKPQHF. For the CDR3, the DNA is TGTGCCATCTCCTCGTGGGACGGGTGTAGTAAGCCCCAGCATTTT.

As regards this clonotype: The missing conserved phenylalanine or tryptophan at the end of this CDR3 makes a read error likely. The V gene is TRBV12-3 or TRBV12-4, the J gene TRBJ1-5, with D possibly being TRBD1 (5 bases). Trimming removed 2 bases from V and 5 bases from J, with 10 bases in between. The CDR3 sequence is 14 residues long. The CDR3 loop reads CASSLSRRDQPQHV. In DNA form, the CDR3 reads TGTGCCAGCAGTTTATCCCGCAGGGATCAGCCCCAGCATGTT.

This clonotype showed up many times. This chain uses TRBV7-2 with TRBJ1-2; no firm D call. V dropped 5 bases and J dropped 12 bases, with 13 bases sitting between them. CDR1 SGHTA and CDR2 FQGNSA come from the germline V gene. CDR3 length equals 11 residues. CDR3 region: CASSTGPADTF. The CDR3 nucleotides read TGTGCCAGCAGCACCGGACCGGCGGACACCTTC.

Comment on this clonotype: At one of its ends the junction is not consistent with the germline gene, which may arise from a read error. The chain employs TRBV19 and TRBJ1-1; D might be TRBD1 (6 bases). The CDR3 is made up of 16 amino acids. CDR1 and CDR2 from the germline V gene are LNHDA and SQIVND (reference sequence). CDR3 residues: CASETSNREANTESFF. CDR3 bases: TGTGCCAGTGAAACTTCAAACAGGGAGGCTAACACTGAATCTTTCTTT.

Ten or more counts support this clonotype. The chain joins TRBV12-3 or TRBV12-4 to TRBJ1-2, with 7 nucleotides matching TRBD1. CDR3 size: 13 residues. After removal of 4 bases from V and 7 bases from J, the junction contained 6 bases not matched to a gene. The CDR3 DNA is TGTGCCAGCAGTTCGGACAGGCGGGCTGGCTACACCTTC. Amino acid sequence: CASSSDRRAGYTF.

This clonotype was picked up many times. The chain couples TRBV19 to TRBJ1-1; TRBD1 is a possible D gene (5 bases). Germline loops: CDR1 LNHDA, CDR2 SQIVND (reference sequence). The CDR3 spans 13 residues. Trimming left V 3 bases short and J 10 bases short, with 15 bases between. CDR3 bases: TGTGCCAGTAGTATGGTGACAGTGACCAGAGCTTTCTTT. It encodes CASSMVTVTRAFF.

This clonotype was seen many times. V is TRBV5-6 and J is TRBJ2-7; TRBD2 agrees at 7 bases. Germline V CDR1 and CDR2: SGHDT, YYEEEE. Trimming cost V 2 bases and J 6 bases; bases outside gene matches: 5. The length of the CDR3 is 13 residues. The DNA for the CDR3 is TGTGCCAGCAGCTTTGGGAGGGTAAGCGAGCAGTACTTC. Protein sequence: CASSFGRVSEQYF.

In this sample, this clonotype turned up many times. The chain carries TRBV19 and TRBJ1-2, with a weak D call TRBD1 (6 bases). The CDR3 is 16 amino acids. V dropped 0 bases and J dropped 6 bases, with 17 bases sitting between them. The germline CDR1 and CDR2 sequences are LNHDA and SQIVND (reference sequence). The DNA for the CDR3 is TGTGCCAGTAGTATAGATCCGGGCAGGGGATTCGATGGCTACACCTTC. Its protein is CASSIDPGRGFDGYTF.

This clonotype was seen at least ten times. The V and J genes are TRBV12-3 or TRBV12-4 and TRBJ1-2, with TRBD1 matching 9 bases. This CDR3 spans 15 amino acids. Germline trimming cut 3 bases from V and 7 bases from J; bases unmatched to any gene: 9. CDR3 coding DNA: TGTGCCAGCAGTTTTAACCCGGGACAGGGATCTGGCTACACCTTC. Amino acid sequence: CASSFNPGQGSGYTF.

This clonotype was seen more than once but under ten times. V and J are TRBV5-1 and TRBJ1-3; D not resolved. CDR1 is SGHRS, CDR2 YFSETQ, per germline. V lost 1 base to trimming and J lost 0 bases, with 8 bases between them. The CDR3 runs 15 residues. The CDR3 here is CASSLTANSGNTIYF. The CDR3 nucleotides are TGCGCCAGCAGCTTGACGGCTAACTCTGGAAACACCATATATTTT.

The chain couples TRBV7-2 to TRBJ2-5, with unresolved D. V shed 8 bases and J shed 5 bases, with 18 bases lying between them. Germline V gene sequence: CDR1 SGHTA, CDR2 FQGNSA. The CDR3 has 14 amino acids. CDR3 DNA: TGTGCCAGCTCAGAGAGGATAGCTGGGGAGACCCAGTACTTC. Encoded protein: CASSERIAGETQYF.

The sample holds many counts of this clonotype. This chain uses TRBV11-2 with TRBJ1-2, with a tentative D call TRBD1 (5 bases). Germline CDR1 reads SGHAT; CDR2 reads FQNNGV. Deletions cut 3 bases from V and 0 bases from J, with 14 bases between. There are 16 residues in the CDR3. The CDR3 protein is CASSFLGRKANYGYTF. The CDR3 bases are TGTGCCAGCAGCTTTCTGGGACGGAAAGCTAACTATGGCTACACCTTC.

This clonotype was seen repeatedly, ten times or more. This chain connects TRBV20-1 to TRBJ2-7; D uncertain. From germline, CDR1 is DFQATT and CDR2 SNEGSKA (reference sequence). Trimming removed 0 bases from V and 2 bases from J, with 11 bases in between. The CDR3 sequence is 14 residues long. CDR3 bases: TGCAGTGCTAGAGATGCGCGTGGGACCTACGAGCAGTACTTC. Amino acids: CSARDARGTYEQYF.

This clonotype was picked up many times. The V call is TRBV6-1, the J call TRBJ2-5, with unresolved D. The germline V gene has CDR1 MNHNS and CDR2 SASEGT. The CDR3 runs 16 residues. The ends were cut back, 3 bases at V and 0 bases at J, with 14 bases in the middle. The CDR3 sequence is CASSDAFGGNQETQYF. The CDR3 nucleotides read TGTGCCAGCAGTGACGCCTTCGGTGGGAACCAAGAGACCCAGTACTTC.

This clonotype was observed many times. The V call is TRBV7-3, the J call TRBJ2-5; 12 nucleotides agree with TRBD1. V trimming: 2 bases; J trimming: 5 bases; junction bases outside the gene matches: 3. This CDR3 is 15 amino acids long. CDR1 and CDR2 (germline): SGHTA, FQGTGA. CDR3 protein: CASSLAGTGGETQYF. CDR3 bases: TGTGCCAGCAGCTTAGCCGGGACAGGGGGCGAGACCCAGTACTTC.

This chain links TRBV11-1 with TRBJ2-2, with a weak D call TRBD2 (5 bases). Per the germline V gene, CDR1 is SGHAT and CDR2 is FQDESV (reference sequence). This CDR3 contains 18 residues. Trimming left V 1 base short and J 5 bases short, with 20 bases between. The CDR3 DNA reads as TGTGCCAGCAGCTTAGGTTCCGGGGTTCGCTTTGGAACCGGGGAGCTGTTTTTT. As protein: CASSLGSGVRFGTGELFF.

This clonotype was observed a handful of times. V and J are TRBV11-2 and TRBJ2-3; 7 nucleotides agree with TRBD2. Germline V CDR1 and CDR2: SGHAT, FQNNGV. The ends lost 5 bases at V and 5 bases at J; junction bases unmatched: 10. The CDR3 has 15 residues. The CDR3 DNA sequence: TGTGCCAGCAGCACAGCCGGGACTATCGGAGATACGCAGTATTTT. This encodes CASSTAGTIGDTQYF.

This clonotype showed up many times. V usage is TRBV12-3 or TRBV12-4 and J usage is TRBJ1-3, with D unresolved. CDR3 length: 12 residues. V was pared by 0 bases and J by 15 bases, with 12 bases between. In nucleotides, the CDR3 is TGTGCCAGCAGTTTAGCGAGCAGATCCAAATATTTT. Protein sequence: CASSLASRSKYF.

CDR3 amino acids: CASSPSLGEQYF. The CDR3 nucleotides read TGTGCCAGCTCGCCGTCCCTCGGCGAGCAGTACTTC. The chain links TRBV18 to TRBJ2-7, with no clear D. Trimming shortened V by 6 bases and J by 6 bases, and 12 bases separated the two germline ends. Germline CDR1 reads KGHSH; CDR2 reads LQKENI. The CDR3 totals 12 residues.